This is a list of T cell receptor beta chains from one sample in a study of T cells after yellow fever vaccination. Each CDR3 protein gets one entry after TCRdb re-called the 5' RACE reads with MiXCR. The sample lists almost 600,000 distinct CDR3 sequences, roughly 13% occurring once. The sample was PBMCs, taken on the day of the yellow fever booster vaccination. The source is a man aged 25-40 years who received the YFV17D yellow fever vaccine. CDR3s include the opening cysteine and the closing phenylalanine or tryptophan. A D gene is named only where the DNA matches it firmly. Size is omitted from some rows. Given values are once, few, many or a class for expanded clones.

size,V,D,J,CDR3,DNA
few,TRBV9,TRBD2,TRBJ2-7,CASSARLAGGSEQYF,TGTGCCAGCAGCGCGAGACTAGCGGGAGGGTCCGAGCAGTACTTC
many,TRBV5-1,-,TRBJ2-7,CASTRDYEQYF,TGCGCCAGCACACGGGACTACGAGCAGTACTTC
-,TRBV27,-,TRBJ2-7,CASKVGSGLSYEQYF,TGTGCCAGCAAGGTGGGAAGCGGTCTCTCCTACGAGCAGTACTTC
few,TRBV6-1,-,TRBJ2-5,CASRPTGRAETQYF,TGTGCCAGCAGGCCGACAGGGAGGGCAGAGACCCAGTACTTC
few,TRBV10-2,-,TRBJ2-5,CASSVGPVQETQYF,TGCGCCAGCAGTGTGGGGCCAGTACAAGAGACCCAGTACTTC
few,TRBV25-1,TRBD1,TRBJ2-3,CASSGTGSEADTQYF,TGTGCCAGCAGTGGGACAGGGTCCGAGGCAGATACGCAGTATTTT
few,TRBV28,-,TRBJ2-7,CASSLSPYGRTSYEQYF,TGTGCCAGCAGTTTGTCCCCTTACGGACGGACCTCCTACGAGCAGTACTTC
few,TRBV28,-,TRBJ1-5,CASKGVKGYNQPQHF,TGTGCCAGCAAGGGGGTTAAGGGGTACAATCAGCCCCAGCATTTT
few,TRBV20-1,-,TRBJ1-5,CSATRDGSAQPQHF,TGCAGTGCGACGAGGGACGGCTCGGCTCAGCCCCAGCATTTT
few,TRBV7-2,-,TRBJ2-1,CASSSGPSEGEQFF,TGTGCCAGCAGCTCCGGGCCCTCAGAGGGTGAGCAGTTCTTC
-,TRBV27,TRBD1,TRBJ2-1,CASSPDPQGAHDNEQFF,TGTGCCAGCAGCCCCGACCCACAGGGGGCCCATGACAATGAGCAGTTCTTC
-,TRBV20-1,TRBD2,TRBJ2-5,CSARDQLAGEVLTQYF,TGCAGTGCTAGAGATCAATTGGCGGGAGAGGTGCTGACCCAGTACTTC
-,TRBV11-2,-,TRBJ1-1,CASSPPQWYTEAFF,TGTGCCAGCAGCCCTCCACAGTGGTACACTGAAGCTTTCTTT
-,TRBV2,TRBD2,TRBJ2-7,CASKRREGRLHF,TGTGCCAGCAAAAGGCGGGAGGGCCGCCTACACTTC
few,TRBV12-3/TRBV12-4,TRBD2,TRBJ2-5,CASSLQLAGEETQYF,TGTGCCAGCTCCCTTCAACTAGCGGGAGAAGAGACCCAGTACTTC
few,TRBV13,TRBD2,TRBJ2-7,CASSLAGLFDEQYF,TGTGCCAGCAGCCTAGCGGGCCTGTTCGACGAGCAGTACTTC
-,TRBV29-1,TRBD1,TRBJ2-1,CSVGLWTGVYNEQFF,TGCAGCGTCGGCCTGTGGACAGGGGTTTACAATGAGCAGTTCTTC
-,TRBV6-5,-,TRBJ1-2,CASSLYVGRGHGYTF,TGTGCCAGCAGTTTGTATGTGGGGCGCGGGCATGGCTACACCTTC
-,TRBV5-1,-,TRBJ2-5,CASSRQAEDQYF,TGCGCCAGCAGCCGACAGGCCGAGGACCAGTACTTC